A single sample gave rise to the 4 T cell receptor beta chains below, sequenced in a study of regulatory T cells. Overall study results and limits: Hydrophobic residues at CDR3 positions 6 and 7 were enriched in conventional CD4+ T cells of CD3G-deficient patients.

Primers: 52 TRBV forward and 13 TRBJ reverse. This table comes from immunoSEQ multiplex PCR, and its TCRdb copy is limited to in-frame clones, with some not included. Of tens of thousands of clones in the sample, approximately 89% were seen once. The antigens for these receptors are not known. Material for sequencing was conventional CD4+ T cells sorted from blood. Every receptor here comes from a person under 35 with CD3G deficiency.

The J gene is TRBJ2-1, the V gene TRBV6-6; TRBD1 matches 7 bases. Germline V lookup: CDR1 MNHNY, CDR2 SVGAGI (reference sequence). V lost 4 bases to trimming and J lost 12 bases; unmatched junction nucleotides: 6. The CDR3 contains 12 residues. The CDR3 region has the DNA TGTGCCAGCAGTTCATCGACAGGGAGGCAGTTCTTC. Encoded protein: CASSSSTGRQFF.

The rearrangement joins TRBV5-1 to TRBJ2-5; D might be TRBD1 (5 bases). Germline loops: CDR1 SGHRS, CDR2 YFSETQ. The CDR3 length is 14 residues. V was cut by 3 bases and J by 2 bases, with 11 bases left in between. The CDR3 DNA reads TGCGCCAGCAGCTACGGACATTTACAAGAGACCCAGTACTTC. This sequence encodes CASSYGHLQETQYF.

This chain connects TRBV6-1 to TRBJ2-7; 7 nucleotides agree with TRBD1. This CDR3 contains 14 residues. V lost 1 base and J lost 4; bases outside the gene matches: 4. Germline lookup yields CDR1 MNHNS and CDR2 SASEGT. Written as DNA, the CDR3 is TGTGCCAGCAGTGAAGTTAGACAGGGATACGAGCAGTACTTC. It translates to CASSEVRQGYEQYF.

This clone has a handful of counts. The chain recombines TRBV28 with TRBJ2-7, with D tentatively TRBD1 or TRBD2 (5 bases each). Deletions cut 6 bases from V and 0 bases from J, with 15 bases between. This CDR3 comprises 15 residues. Germline V gene lookup returns CDR1 MDHEN and CDR2 SYDVKM. The CDR3 bases are TGTGCCAGCAGCCGGCCGGGACGGAACTCCTACGAGCAGTACTTC. Amino acids: CASSRPGRNSYEQYF.